There are many counts of the clone carrying this TCR beta chain. The data stem from a study of early T cells in non-severe SARS-CoV-2 infection. Looking at the study overall: Sequencing used unsorted whole-blood bulk RNA, so chains lack pairing.

Germline assignment: CDR1 SGHNT and CDR2 YYREEE (reference sequence). This CDR3 is 13 amino acids long. V was trimmed by 4 bases and J by 6 bases, leaving 13 bases between them. Individual cDNA molecules were tagged with unique molecular identifiers, the study reported. TCRdb recomputed calls from the 5' RACE reads with MiXCR, one row per CDR3 protein. The table includes 86,000 or so distinct CDR3 sequences, more than 5% detected once. This TCR derives from an adult who was a healthcare worker with PCR-confirmed SARS-CoV-2 infection or an uninfected control (not recorded which). Sequencing was carried out using whole blood. This chain joins TRBV5-4 and TRBJ1-2; D unresolved. Written as DNA, the CDR3 is TGTGCCAGCAGCAGCAGCGGTCTTAATGGCTACACCTTC. This codes for CASSSSGLNGYTF.